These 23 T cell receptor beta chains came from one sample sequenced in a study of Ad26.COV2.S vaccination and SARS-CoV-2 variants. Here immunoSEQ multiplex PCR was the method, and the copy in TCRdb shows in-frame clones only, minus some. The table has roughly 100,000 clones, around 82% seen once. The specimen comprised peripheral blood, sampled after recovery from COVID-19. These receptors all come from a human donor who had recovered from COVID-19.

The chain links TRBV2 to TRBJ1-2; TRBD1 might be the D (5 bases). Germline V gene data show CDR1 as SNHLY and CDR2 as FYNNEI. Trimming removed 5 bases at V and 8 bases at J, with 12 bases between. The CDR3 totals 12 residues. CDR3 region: CASSTGLRGYTF. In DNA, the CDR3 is TGTGCCAGCAGTACGGGACTTCGGGGCTACACCTTC.

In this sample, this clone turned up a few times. CDR3: CASSQDQGLARFEQFF. The CDR3 nucleotides are TGTGCCAGCAGCCAAGATCAAGGGCTAGCAAGGTTCGAGCAGTTCTTC. This chain joins TRBV14 and TRBJ2-1; TRBD2 might be the D (5 bases). Germline CDR1 is SGHDN and CDR2 is FVKESK. This CDR3 has 16 amino acids. The V end lost 0 bases, the J end lost 10 bases, and 19 bases lay between the germline ends. The full variable domain, rest sourced from reference TRBV14 and TRBJ2-1, is EAGVTQFPSHSVIEKGQTVTLRCDPISGHDNLYWYRRVMGKEIKFLLHFVKESKQDESGMPNNRFLAERTGGTYSTLKVQPAELEDSGVYFCASSQDQGLARFEQFFGPGTRLTVL.

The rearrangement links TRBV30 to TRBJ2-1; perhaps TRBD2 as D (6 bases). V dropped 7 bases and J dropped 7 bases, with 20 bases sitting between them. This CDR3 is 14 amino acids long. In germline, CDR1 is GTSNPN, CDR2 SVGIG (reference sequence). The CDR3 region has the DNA TGTGCCTCTGCGGACTACCCCAAGAGTAATGAGCAGTTCTTC. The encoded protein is CASADYPKSNEQFF.

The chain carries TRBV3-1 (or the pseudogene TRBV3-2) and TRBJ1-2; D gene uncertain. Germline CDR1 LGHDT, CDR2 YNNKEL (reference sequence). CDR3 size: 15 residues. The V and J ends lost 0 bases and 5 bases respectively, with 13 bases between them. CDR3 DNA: TGTGCCAGCAGCCAAGATCCTGGGGAGAGATATGGCTACACCTTC. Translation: CASSQDPGERYGYTF.

The CDR3 bases are TGTGCCAGCAGCGACAGGGACCAGCCCCAGCATTTT. It translates to CASSDRDQPQHF. The rearrangement uses TRBV12-3 or TRBV12-4 and TRBJ1-5, with TRBD1 matching 7 bases. V was clipped by 6 bases and J by 7 bases; unmatched bases: 3. The CDR3 contains 12 residues.

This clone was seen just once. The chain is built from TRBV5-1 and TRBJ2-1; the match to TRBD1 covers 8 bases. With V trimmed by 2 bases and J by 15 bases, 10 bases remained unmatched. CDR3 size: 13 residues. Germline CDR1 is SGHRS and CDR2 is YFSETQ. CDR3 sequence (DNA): TGCGCCAGCAGCTTAGAACAGCCAGGGGGCCTGTTCTTC. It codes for CASSLEQPGGLFF. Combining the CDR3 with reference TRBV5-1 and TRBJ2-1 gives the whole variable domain KAGVTQTPRYLIKTRGQQVTLSCSPISGHRSVSWYQQTPGQGLQFLFEYFSETQRNKGNFPGRFSGRQFSNSRSEMNVSTLELGDSALYLCASSLEQPGGLFFGPGTRLTVL.

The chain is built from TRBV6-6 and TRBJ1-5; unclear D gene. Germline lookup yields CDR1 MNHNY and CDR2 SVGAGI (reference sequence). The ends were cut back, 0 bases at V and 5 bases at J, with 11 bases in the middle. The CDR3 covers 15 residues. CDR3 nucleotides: TGTGCCAGCAGTTACTCGATTTGGGCAGATCAGCCCCAGCATTTT. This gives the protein CASSYSIWADQPQHF.

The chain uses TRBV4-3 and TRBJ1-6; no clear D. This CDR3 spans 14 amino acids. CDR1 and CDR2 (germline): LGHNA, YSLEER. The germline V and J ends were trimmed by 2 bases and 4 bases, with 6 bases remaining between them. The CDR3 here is CASSQRVYNSPLHF. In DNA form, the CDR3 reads TGCGCCAGCAGCCAACGGGTTTATAATTCACCCCTCCACTTT.

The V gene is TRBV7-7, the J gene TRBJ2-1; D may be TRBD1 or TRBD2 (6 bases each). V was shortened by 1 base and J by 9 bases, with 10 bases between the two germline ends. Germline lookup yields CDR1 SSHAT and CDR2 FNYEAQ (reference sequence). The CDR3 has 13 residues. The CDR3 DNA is TGTGCCAGCAGCTTAGAACAGGGAGGTGAGCAGTTCTTC. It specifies CASSLEQGGEQFF.

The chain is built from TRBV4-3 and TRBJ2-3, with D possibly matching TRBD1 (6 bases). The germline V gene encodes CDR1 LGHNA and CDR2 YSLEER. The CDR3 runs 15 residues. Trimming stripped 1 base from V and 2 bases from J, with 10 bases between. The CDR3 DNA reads TGCGCCAGCAGCCAAGGACAGGTATCCACAGATACGCAGTATTTT. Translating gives CASSQGQVSTDTQYF.

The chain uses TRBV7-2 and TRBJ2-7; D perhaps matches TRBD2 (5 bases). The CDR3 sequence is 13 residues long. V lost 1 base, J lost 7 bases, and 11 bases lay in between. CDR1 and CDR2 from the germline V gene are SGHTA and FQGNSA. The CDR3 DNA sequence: TGTGCCAGCAGCTTAGATTTCGGAGGAGAGCAGTACTTC. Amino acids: CASSLDFGGEQYF. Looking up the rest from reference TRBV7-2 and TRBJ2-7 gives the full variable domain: GAGVSQSPSNKVTEKGKDVELRCDPISGHTALYWYRQSLGQGLEFLIYFQGNSAPDKSGLPSDRFSAERTGGSVSTLTIQRTQQEDSAVYLCASSLDFGGEQYFGPGTRLTVT.

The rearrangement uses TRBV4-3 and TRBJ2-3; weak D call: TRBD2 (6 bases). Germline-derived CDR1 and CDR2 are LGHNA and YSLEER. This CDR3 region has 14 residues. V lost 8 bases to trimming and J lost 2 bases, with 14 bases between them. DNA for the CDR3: TGCGCCAGCGGGGCCGGGGAGGCCACAGATACGCAGTATTTT. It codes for CASGAGEATDTQYF.

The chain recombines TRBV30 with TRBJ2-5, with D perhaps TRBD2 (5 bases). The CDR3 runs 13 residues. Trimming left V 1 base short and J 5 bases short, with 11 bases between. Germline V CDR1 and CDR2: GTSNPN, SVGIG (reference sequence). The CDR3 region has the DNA TGTGCCTGGAGTGAGAGGGCGGGCGAGACCCAGTACTTC. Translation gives CAWSERAGETQYF.

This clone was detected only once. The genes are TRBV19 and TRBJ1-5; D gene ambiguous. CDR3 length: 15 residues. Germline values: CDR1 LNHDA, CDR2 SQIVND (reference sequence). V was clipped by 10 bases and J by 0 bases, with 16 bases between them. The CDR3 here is CATRNARFSNQPQHF. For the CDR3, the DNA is TGTGCCACCCGTAACGCCCGATTTAGCAATCAGCCCCAGCATTTT.

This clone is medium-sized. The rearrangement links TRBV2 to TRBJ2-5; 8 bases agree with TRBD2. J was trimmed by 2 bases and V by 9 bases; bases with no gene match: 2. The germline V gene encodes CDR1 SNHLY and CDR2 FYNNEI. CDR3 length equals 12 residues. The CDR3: CASGTRQETQYF. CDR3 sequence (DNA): TGTGCCAGTGGGACTAGGCAAGAGACCCAGTACTTC.

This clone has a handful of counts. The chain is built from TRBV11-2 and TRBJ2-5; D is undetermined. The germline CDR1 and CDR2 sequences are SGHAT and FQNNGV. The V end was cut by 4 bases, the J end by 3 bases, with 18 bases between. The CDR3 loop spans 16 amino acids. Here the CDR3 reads CASSSLGRPFKETQYF. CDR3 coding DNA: TGTGCCAGCAGCTCCCTCGGCCGGCCGTTTAAAGAGACCCAGTACTTC.

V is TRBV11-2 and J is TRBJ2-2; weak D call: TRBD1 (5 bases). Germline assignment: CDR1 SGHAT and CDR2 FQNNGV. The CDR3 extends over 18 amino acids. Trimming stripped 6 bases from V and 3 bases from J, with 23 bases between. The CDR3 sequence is CASSFPDTAIRDTGELFF. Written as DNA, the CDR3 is TGTGCCAGCAGTTTTCCGGACACCGCGATAAGAGACACCGGGGAGCTGTTTTTT.

CDR3 nucleotides: TGTGCCAGCAGCTCGGACCTAGACACCGGGGAGCTGTTTTTT. Protein sequence: CASSSDLDTGELFF. The V gene is TRBV5-6, the J gene TRBJ2-2; no firm D call. The CDR3 length is 14 residues. Trimming took 3 bases from V and 3 from J, leaving 9 bases between them. Germline CDR1 reads SGHDT; CDR2 reads YYEEEE. The full variable domain, its missing parts supplied by reference TRBV5-6 and TRBJ2-2, is DAGVTQSPTHLIKTRGQQVTLRCSPKSGHDTVSWYQQALGQGPQFIFQYYEEEERQRGNFPDRFSGHQFPNYSSELNVNALLLGDSALYLCASSSDLDTGELFFGEGSRLTVL.

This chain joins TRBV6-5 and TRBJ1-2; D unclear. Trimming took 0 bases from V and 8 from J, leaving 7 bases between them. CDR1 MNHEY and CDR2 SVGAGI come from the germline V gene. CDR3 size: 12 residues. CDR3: CASSYSGYGYTF. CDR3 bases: TGTGCCAGCAGTTACTCAGGGTACGGCTACACCTTC.

The CDR3 bases are TGCGCCAGCAGTAAGGGGTCGAACACTGAAGCTTTCTTT. Translation gives CASSKGSNTEAFF. The chain couples TRBV10-1 to TRBJ1-1; D is perhaps TRBD1 (5 bases). Trimming removed 5 bases at V and 1 base at J, with 8 bases between. CDR1 and CDR2 (germline): WNHNN, SYGVQD (reference sequence). The CDR3 sequence is 13 residues long.

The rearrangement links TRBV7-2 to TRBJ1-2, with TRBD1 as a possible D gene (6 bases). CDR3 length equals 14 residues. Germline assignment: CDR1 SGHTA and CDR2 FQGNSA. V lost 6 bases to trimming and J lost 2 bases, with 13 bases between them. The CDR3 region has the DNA TGTGCCAGCAGAACACCGGGGGCCAACTATGGCTACACCTTC. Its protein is CASRTPGANYGYTF.

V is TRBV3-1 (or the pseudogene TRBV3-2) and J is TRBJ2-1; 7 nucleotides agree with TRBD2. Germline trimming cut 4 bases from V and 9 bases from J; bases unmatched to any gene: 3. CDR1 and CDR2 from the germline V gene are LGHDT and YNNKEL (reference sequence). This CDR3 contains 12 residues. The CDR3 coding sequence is TGTGCCAGCAGCCCACCTAGCGGTGAGCAGTTCTTC. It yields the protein CASSPPSGEQFF.

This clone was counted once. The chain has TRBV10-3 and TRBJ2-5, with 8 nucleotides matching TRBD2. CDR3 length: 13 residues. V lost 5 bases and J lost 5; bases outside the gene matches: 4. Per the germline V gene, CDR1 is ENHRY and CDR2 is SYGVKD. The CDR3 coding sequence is TGTGCCATCAGTCTGGGACTAGAGGAGACCCAGTACTTC. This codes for CAISLGLEETQYF.